Shown below are 26 T cell receptor beta chains from a single sample sequenced in a study of a mutant IDH1 vaccine in newly diagnosed glioma. Documented time point: week 23, last vaccination. Doses consisted of 300 ug of mutant IDH1 20-mer peptide each, paired with topical imiquimod. For these receptors, no antigen is known. The data were produced by immunoSEQ multiplex PCR, yet TCRdb's version contains in-frame clones alone and is incomplete. The sample lists about 55,000 clones, approximately 80% occurring once. Here the sequenced sample was PBMCs, taken from a glioma patient whose treatment included an IDH1 peptide vaccine. Source of these receptors: a man between 40 and 49 years old with glioma.

This clone was detected only once. The chain employs TRBV19 and TRBJ1-1, with D perhaps TRBD1 (6 bases). CDR3 length: 14 amino acids. V lost 8 bases and J 7 bases, leaving 20 bases between the germline ends. Germline V CDR1 and CDR2: LNHDA, SQIVND (reference sequence). The chain's CDR3 is CASRGVGGPFEAFF. The CDR3 region has the DNA TGTGCCAGTCGGGGGGTGGGGGGCCCTTTTGAAGCTTTCTTT. The complete variable domain, with remaining parts taken from reference TRBV19 and TRBJ1-1, reads DGGITQSPKYLFRKEGQNVTLSCEQNLNHDAMYWYRQDPGQGLRLIYYSQIVNDFQKGDIAEGYSVSREKKESFPLTVTSAQKNPTAFYLCASRGVGGPFEAFFGQGTRLTVV.

J is TRBJ2-1 and V is TRBV25-1; 16 nucleotides agree with TRBD2. The germline gives CDR1 MGHDK, CDR2 SYGVNS. The CDR3 totals 17 residues. V gave up 7 bases and J gave up 4 bases; unmatched junction bases: 7. CDR3 coding DNA: TGTGCCAGCACCCCGGGACTAGCGGGGGGGGCTTACAATGAGCAGTTCTTC. It translates to CASTPGLAGGAYNEQFF. Combining the CDR3 with reference TRBV25-1 and TRBJ2-1 gives the whole variable domain EADIYQTPRYLVIGTGKKITLECSQTMGHDKMYWYQQDPGMELHLIHYSYGVNSTEKGDLSSESTVSRIRTEHFPLTLESARPSHTSQYLCASTPGLAGGAYNEQFFGPGTRLTVL.

The rearrangement links TRBV27 to TRBJ1-2; D not certain. Germline CDR1 reads MNHEY; CDR2 reads SMNVEV (reference sequence). The CDR3 totals 13 residues. With 3 bases removed from V and 6 bases from J, the gap between germline ends came to 11 bases. CDR3 DNA: TGTGCCAGCAGTTTTAGTGGGAGGAATGGCTACACCTTC. This encodes CASSFSGRNGYTF.

The table lists this clone with a count of one. V usage is TRBV5-6 and J usage is TRBJ1-3, with TRBD1 matching 9 bases. Germline values: CDR1 SGHDT, CDR2 YYEEEE. The trim removed 4 bases at V and 4 bases at J, leaving 6 bases unmatched. This CDR3 has 15 residues. The CDR3 here is CASSEQGANGNTIYF. For the CDR3, the DNA is TGTGCCAGCAGCGAACAGGGGGCTAACGGAAACACCATATATTTT.

CDR3 protein: CASSQIWDPDTTYEQYF. DNA for the CDR3: TGCGCCAGCAGCCAGATCTGGGACCCAGATACGACCTACGAGCAGTACTTC. J is TRBJ2-7 and V is TRBV4-1; D might be TRBD1 or TRBD2, each matching 5 bases. Germline values: CDR1 MGHRA, CDR2 YSYEKL. This CDR3 has 17 residues. V lost 3 bases and J lost 2, with 20 bases in between.

V gene TRBV5-4 combines with J gene TRBJ2-1, with a tentative D call TRBD2 (7 bases). CDR1 SGHNT and CDR2 YYREEE come from the germline V gene (reference sequence). V lost 5 bases and J 10 bases, leaving 16 bases between the germline ends. The CDR3 runs 13 residues. The CDR3 DNA sequence: TGTGCCAGCAGTCTGGGGGGGCCTGGAGAGCAGTTCTTC. Translating gives CASSLGGPGEQFF.

A single count supports this clone. This chain's CDR3 is CASSTRGDEQFF. The CDR3 nucleotides are TGTGCCAGTAGTACCCGGGGGGATGAGCAGTTCTTC. This sequence joins TRBV19 and TRBJ2-1, with 7 bases matching TRBD2. CDR1 and CDR2 from the germline V gene are LNHDA and SQIVND (reference sequence). V lost 4 bases to trimming and J lost 8 bases; unmatched junction nucleotides: 2. This CDR3 has 12 amino acids.

Comment on this clone: Mismatch with germline at one junction end may stem from a read error. The chain links TRBV5-5 to TRBJ1-1, with TRBD1 as a possible D gene (5 bases). The CDR3 is 13 residues long. Looked up from germline, CDR1 is SGHKS and CDR2 is YYEKEE (reference sequence). CDR3 DNA sequence: TGTGCCAGCAACTTGGGGGACGGAAGCGAGGCTTTCTTT. Its translation: CASNLGDGSEAFF.

The V gene is TRBV7-9, the J gene TRBJ2-5, with D perhaps matching TRBD2 (6 bases). Germline CDR1 SEHNR, CDR2 FQNEAQ (reference sequence). The CDR3 totals 15 residues. V gave up 1 base and J gave up 4 bases, with 13 bases separating them. As DNA, the CDR3 is TGTGCCAGCAGCTTAGTAGGACTGGGGGGAGAGACCCAGTACTTC. Amino acids: CASSLVGLGGETQYF. The variable domain in full, with the rest retrieved from reference TRBV7-9 and TRBJ2-5, is DTGVSQNPRHKITKRGQNVTFRCDPISEHNRLYWYRQTLGQGPEFLTYFQNEAQLEKSRLLSDRFSAERPKGSFSTLEIQRTEQGDSAMYLCASSLVGLGGETQYFGPGTRLLVL.

V gene TRBV5-1 combines with J gene TRBJ1-2; 7 nucleotides line up with TRBD1. CDR1 and CDR2 from the germline V gene are SGHRS and YFSETQ. This CDR3 contains 13 residues. V lost 2 bases to trimming and J lost 4 bases; unmatched junction nucleotides: 2. CDR3 nucleotide sequence: TGCGCCAGCAGCTTAGACAGGGCCTATGGCTACACCTTC. Amino acids: CASSLDRAYGYTF.

The chain is built from TRBV7-9 and TRBJ2-1; D possibly uses TRBD1 or TRBD2 (5 bases each). The V end was cut by 1 base, the J end by 5 bases, with 9 bases between. Germline loops: CDR1 SEHNR, CDR2 FQNEAQ (reference sequence). The CDR3 loop spans 14 amino acids. The DNA for the CDR3 is TGTGCCAGCAGCTTAGGGCAGGGAGACAATGAGCAGTTCTTC. Its protein product is CASSLGQGDNEQFF.

Here the CDR3 reads CASSLEGRANYGYTF. Written as DNA, the CDR3 is TGTGCCAGCAGCTTAGAAGGACGGGCTAACTATGGCTACACCTTC. V usage is TRBV13 and J usage is TRBJ1-2; D is ambiguous. V was clipped by 1 base and J by 0 bases, with 9 bases between them. Germline CDR1 PRHDT, CDR2 FYEKMQ (reference sequence). This CDR3 has 15 residues.

The count of this clone is one. The chain joins TRBV7-9 to TRBJ2-7; TRBD2 matches 12 bases. Germline lookup yields CDR1 SEHNR and CDR2 FQNEAQ (reference sequence). The trim removed 5 bases at V and 5 bases at J, leaving 4 bases unmatched. This CDR3 is built from 14 residues. The CDR3 spells CASSGLAGWHEQYF. The CDR3 nucleotides read TGTGCCAGCAGCGGACTAGCGGGGTGGCACGAGCAGTACTTC.

This clone has just one count. The chain carries TRBV30 and TRBJ2-5; 8 nucleotides line up with TRBD2. J lost 4 bases, V lost 5 bases, and 3 bases had no gene match. Germline values: CDR1 GTSNPN, CDR2 SVGIG (reference sequence). CDR3 size: 12 residues. DNA for the CDR3: TGTGCCTGGGGCGGGGGGTCAGAGACCCAGTACTTC. This translates into CAWGGGSETQYF.

This chain links TRBV29-1 with TRBJ2-3; TRBD1 aligns across 7 bases. Trimming removed 7 bases from V and 0 bases from J; junction bases left unmatched: 7. The CDR3 has 14 residues. The germline gives CDR1 SQVTM, CDR2 ANQGSEA. CDR3 region: CSGTGPSSTDTQYF. CDR3 coding DNA: TGCAGCGGGACAGGTCCCTCTAGCACAGATACGCAGTATTTT.

The genes are TRBV25-1 and TRBJ2-5; weak D call: TRBD2 (5 bases). V lost 6 bases, J lost 1 base, and 9 bases lay in between. There are 13 residues in the CDR3. Germline V CDR1 and CDR2: MGHDK, SYGVNS. The DNA for the CDR3 is TGTGCCAGCAGCCTGGAGGCCCAAGAGACCCAGTACTTC. Its protein product is CASSLEAQETQYF.

The V and J genes are TRBV14 and TRBJ2-7; 8 positions agree with TRBD2. CDR3 length equals 13 residues. The J segment lost 5 bases and the V segment lost 8 bases, leaving 8 bases of the junction unmatched. Germline V gives CDR1 SGHDN, CDR2 FVKESK. CDR3: CASPGGPGDEQYF. Written as DNA, the CDR3 is TGTGCCAGCCCGGGGGGGCCGGGGGACGAGCAGTACTTC.

The V and J genes are TRBV15 and TRBJ2-5; TRBD2 agrees at 11 bases. This CDR3 spans 15 amino acids. J lost 5 bases, V lost 1 base, and 3 bases had no gene match. Germline loops: CDR1 LNHNV, CDR2 YYDKDF (reference sequence). CDR3 sequence (DNA): TGTGCCACCAGCAGAGTAGCGGGGGGGTTCGAGACCCAGTACTTC. Encoded protein: CATSRVAGGFETQYF.

V usage is TRBV10-3 and J usage is TRBJ1-6; 7 bases are a match to TRBD1. The CDR3 totals 14 residues. Germline V CDR1 and CDR2: ENHRY, SYGVKD. The V gene end was trimmed by 6 bases and the J gene end by 9 bases; junction bases not matched to a gene: 8. The CDR3 reads CAISQRQGISPLHF. In DNA form, the CDR3 reads TGTGCCATCAGCCAGAGACAGGGTATTTCACCCCTCCACTTT.

The genes are TRBV11-2 and TRBJ1-6; no clear D gene. Trimming cost V 0 bases and J 10 bases, with 4 bases left between them. This CDR3 is built from 12 residues. CDR1 is SGHAT, CDR2 FQNNGV, per germline. In DNA, the CDR3 is TGTGCCAGCAGCTTAGATCGATCACCCCTCCACTTT. It translates to CASSLDRSPLHF. Complete variable domain (other parts from reference TRBV11-2 and TRBJ1-6): EAGVAQSPRYKIIEKRQSVAFWCNPISGHATLYWYQQILGQGPKLLIQFQNNGVVDDSQLPKDRFSAERLKGVDSTLKIQPAKLEDSAVYLCASSLDRSPLHFGNGTRLTVT.

With respect to this clone: The junction departs from germline at one end; a sequencing error may be responsible. The V call is TRBV5-1, the J call TRBJ2-7; the match to TRBD1 covers 10 bases. The CDR3 loop spans 14 amino acids. Per germline, CDR1 SGHRS and CDR2 YFSETQ. The CDR3 DNA reads TGCGCCAGCGGCTTGGGACAGGGGAGCTACGAGCAGTACTTC. The encoded protein is CASGLGQGSYEQYF. The complete variable domain, with remaining parts taken from reference TRBV5-1 and TRBJ2-7, reads KAGVTQTPRYLIKTRGQQVTLSCSPISGHRSVSWYQQTPGQGLQFLFEYFSETQRNKGNFPGRFSGRQFSNSRSEMNVSTLELGDSALYLCASGLGQGSYEQYFGPGTRLTVT.

There are a few counts of this clone. This chain connects TRBV29-1 to TRBJ2-5; the D gene is possibly TRBD1 (6 bases). V lost 1 base and J 5 bases, leaving 14 bases between the germline ends. The CDR3 has 14 amino acids. Germline CDR1 is SQVTM and CDR2 is ANQGSEA. The CDR3 spells CSVEGGRKGETQYF. CDR3 in DNA: TGCAGCGTTGAAGGGGGGCGGAAGGGGGAGACCCAGTACTTC.

The rearrangement joins TRBV30 to TRBJ1-3; TRBD1 agrees at 7 bases. Looked up from germline, CDR1 is GTSNPN and CDR2 is SVGIG (reference sequence). This CDR3 comprises 14 residues. The V gene end was trimmed by 3 bases and the J gene end by 2 bases; junction bases not matched to a gene: 4. CDR3 in DNA: TGTGCCTGGAGGCCACAGGGGACTGGAAACACCATATATTTT. It is translated as CAWRPQGTGNTIYF.

The gene calls are TRBV5-4 and TRBJ2-1; D remains ambiguous. The CDR3 loop spans 16 amino acids. Germline loops: CDR1 SGHNT, CDR2 YYREEE (reference sequence). V dropped 1 base and J dropped 0 bases, with 11 bases sitting between them. CDR3 nucleotides: TGTGCCAGCAGCTTGAGAGGATTAAGCTCCTACAATGAGCAGTTCTTC. This gives the protein CASSLRGLSSYNEQFF. Using reference TRBV5-4 and TRBJ2-1 for the parts outside the CDR3, the full variable domain is ETGVTQSPTHLIKTRGQQVTLRCSSQSGHNTVSWYQQALGQGPQFIFQYYREEENGRGNFPPRFSGLQFPNYSSELNVNALELDDSALYLCASSLRGLSSYNEQFFGPGTRLTVL.

The V call is TRBV4-2, the J call TRBJ1-2, with 10 bases identical to TRBD1. Trimming removed 3 bases from V and 7 bases from J; junction bases left unmatched: 11. The CDR3 has 16 amino acids. CDR1 is LGHNA and CDR2 is YNFKEQ in the germline V gene. CDR3 residues: CASSQTGGASDSGYTF. CDR3 DNA sequence: TGTGCCAGCAGCCAGACAGGGGGCGCCTCTGACTCTGGCTACACCTTC.

This clone appeared a single time. The chain employs TRBV29-1 and TRBJ1-2; no reliable D call. Trimming took off 1 base at V and 5 bases at J, with 8 bases between the two ends. The CDR3 has 12 residues. Germline V lookup: CDR1 SQVTM, CDR2 ANQGSEA. CDR3 region: CSVEVSRYGYTF. CDR3 DNA sequence: TGCAGCGTTGAAGTCAGTCGATATGGCTACACCTTC.